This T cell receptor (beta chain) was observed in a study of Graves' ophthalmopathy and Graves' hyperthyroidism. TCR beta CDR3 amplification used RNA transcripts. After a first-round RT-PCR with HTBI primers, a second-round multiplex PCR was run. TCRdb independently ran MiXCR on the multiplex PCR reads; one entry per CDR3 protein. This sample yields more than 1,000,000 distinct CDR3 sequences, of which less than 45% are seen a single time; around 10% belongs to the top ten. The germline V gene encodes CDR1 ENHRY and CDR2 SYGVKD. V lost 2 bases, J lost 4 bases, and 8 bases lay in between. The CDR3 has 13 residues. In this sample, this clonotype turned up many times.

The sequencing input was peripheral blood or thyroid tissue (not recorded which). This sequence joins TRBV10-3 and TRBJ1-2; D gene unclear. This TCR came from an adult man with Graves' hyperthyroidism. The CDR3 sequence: CAISEAHRYGYTF. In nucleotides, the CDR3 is TGTGCCATCAGTGAGGCCCACCGCTATGGCTACACCTTC.